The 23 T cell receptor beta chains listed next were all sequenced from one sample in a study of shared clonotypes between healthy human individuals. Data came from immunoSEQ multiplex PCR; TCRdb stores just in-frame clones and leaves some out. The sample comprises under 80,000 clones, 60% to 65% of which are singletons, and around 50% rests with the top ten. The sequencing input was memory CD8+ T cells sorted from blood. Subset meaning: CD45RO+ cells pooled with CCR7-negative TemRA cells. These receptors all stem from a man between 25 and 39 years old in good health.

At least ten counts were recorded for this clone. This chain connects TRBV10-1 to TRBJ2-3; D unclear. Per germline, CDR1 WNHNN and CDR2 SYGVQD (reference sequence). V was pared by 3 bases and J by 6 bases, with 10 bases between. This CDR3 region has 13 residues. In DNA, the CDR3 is TGCGCCAGCAGTGATTCCCACATGGATACGCAGTATTTT. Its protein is CASSDSHMDTQYF.

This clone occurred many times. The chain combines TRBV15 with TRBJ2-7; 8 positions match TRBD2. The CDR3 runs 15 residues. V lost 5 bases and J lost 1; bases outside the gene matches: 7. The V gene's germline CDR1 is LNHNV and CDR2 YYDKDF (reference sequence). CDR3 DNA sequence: TGTGCCACCAGCTCCCGAATAGCGGGATCCTACGAGCAGTACTTC. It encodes CATSSRIAGSYEQYF.

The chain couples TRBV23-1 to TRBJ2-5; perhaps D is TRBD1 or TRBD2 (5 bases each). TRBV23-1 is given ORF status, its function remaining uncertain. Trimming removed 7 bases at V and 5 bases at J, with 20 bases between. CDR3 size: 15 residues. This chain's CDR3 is CASMNRGRPRETQYF. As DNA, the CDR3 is TGCGCCAGCATGAACCGGGGCAGACCAAGGGAGACCCAGTACTTC.

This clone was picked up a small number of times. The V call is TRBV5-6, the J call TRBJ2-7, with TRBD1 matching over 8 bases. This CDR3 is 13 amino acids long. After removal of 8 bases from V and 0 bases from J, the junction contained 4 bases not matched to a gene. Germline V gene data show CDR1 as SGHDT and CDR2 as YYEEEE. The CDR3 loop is CASFGTGSYEQYF. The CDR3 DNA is TGTGCCAGTTTCGGGACAGGCTCCTACGAGCAGTACTTC. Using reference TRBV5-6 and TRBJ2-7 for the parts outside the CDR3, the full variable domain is DAGVTQSPTHLIKTRGQQVTLRCSPKSGHDTVSWYQQALGQGPQFIFQYYEEEERQRGNFPDRFSGHQFPNYSSELNVNALLLGDSALYLCASFGTGSYEQYFGPGTRLTVT.

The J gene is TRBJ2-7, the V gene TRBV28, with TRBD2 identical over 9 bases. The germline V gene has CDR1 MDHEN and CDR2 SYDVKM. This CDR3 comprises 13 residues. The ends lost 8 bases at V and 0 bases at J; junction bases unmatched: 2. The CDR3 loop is CASVAGVSYEQYF. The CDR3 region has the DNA TGTGCCAGCGTAGCGGGAGTCTCCTACGAGCAGTACTTC. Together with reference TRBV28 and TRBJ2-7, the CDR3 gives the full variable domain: DVKVTQSSRYLVKRTGEKVFLECVQDMDHENMFWYRQDPGLGLRLIYFSYDVKMKEKGDIPEGYSVSREKKERFSLILESASTNQTSMYLCASVAGVSYEQYFGPGTRLTVT.

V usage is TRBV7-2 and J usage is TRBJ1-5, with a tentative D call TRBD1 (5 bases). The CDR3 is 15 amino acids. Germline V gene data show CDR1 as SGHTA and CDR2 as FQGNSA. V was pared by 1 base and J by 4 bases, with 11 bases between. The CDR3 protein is CASSLGDSGNQPQHF. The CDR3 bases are TGTGCCAGCAGCTTAGGTGACAGCGGGAATCAGCCCCAGCATTTT.

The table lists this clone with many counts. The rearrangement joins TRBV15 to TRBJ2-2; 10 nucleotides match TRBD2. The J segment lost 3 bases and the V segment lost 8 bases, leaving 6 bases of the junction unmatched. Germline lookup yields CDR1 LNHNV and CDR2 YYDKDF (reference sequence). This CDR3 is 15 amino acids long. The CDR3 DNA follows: TGTGCCACCTCTAGGGGGACTAGCGACACCGGGGAGCTGTTTTTT. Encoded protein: CATSRGTSDTGELFF.

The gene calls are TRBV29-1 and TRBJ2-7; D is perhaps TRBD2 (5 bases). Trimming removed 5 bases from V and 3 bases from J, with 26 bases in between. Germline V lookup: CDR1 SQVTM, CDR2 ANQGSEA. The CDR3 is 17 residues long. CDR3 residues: CSVSPAVGQADFYEQYF. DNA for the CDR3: TGCAGCGTTTCCCCAGCGGTAGGCCAGGCGGACTTCTACGAGCAGTACTTC.

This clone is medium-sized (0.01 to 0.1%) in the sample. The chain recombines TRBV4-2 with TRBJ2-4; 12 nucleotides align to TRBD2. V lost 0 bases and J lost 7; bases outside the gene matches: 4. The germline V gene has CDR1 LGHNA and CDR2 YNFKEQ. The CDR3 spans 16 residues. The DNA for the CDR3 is TGTGCCAGCAGCCAAGATGAGACTAGCGGGAGTAACATTCAGTACTTC. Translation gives CASSQDETSGSNIQYF.

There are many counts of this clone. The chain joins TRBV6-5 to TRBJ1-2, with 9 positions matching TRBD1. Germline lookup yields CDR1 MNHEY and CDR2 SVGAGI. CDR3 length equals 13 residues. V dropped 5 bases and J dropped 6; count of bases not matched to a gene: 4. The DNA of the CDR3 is TGTGCCAGCAGTACAACAGGGGGCAATGGCTACACCTTC. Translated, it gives CASSTTGGNGYTF.

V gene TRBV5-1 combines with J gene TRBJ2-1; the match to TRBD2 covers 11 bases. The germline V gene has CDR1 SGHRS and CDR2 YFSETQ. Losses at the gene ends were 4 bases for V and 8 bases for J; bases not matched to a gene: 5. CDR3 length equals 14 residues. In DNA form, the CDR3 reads TGCGCCAGCAGCACTAGCGGGGGAGGGGATGAGCAGTTCTTC. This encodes CASSTSGGGDEQFF.

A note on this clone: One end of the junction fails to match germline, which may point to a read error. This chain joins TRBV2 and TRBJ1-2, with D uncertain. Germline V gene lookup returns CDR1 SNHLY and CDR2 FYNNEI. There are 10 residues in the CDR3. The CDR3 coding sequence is TGTGCCAGCAGTGACGGCCTTTGTCTCTTC. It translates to CASSDGLCLF.

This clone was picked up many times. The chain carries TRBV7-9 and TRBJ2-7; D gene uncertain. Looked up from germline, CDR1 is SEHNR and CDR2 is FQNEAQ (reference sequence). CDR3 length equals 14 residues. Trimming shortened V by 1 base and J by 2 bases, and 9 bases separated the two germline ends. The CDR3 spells CASSLGSSPYEQYF. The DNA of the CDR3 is TGTGCCAGCAGCTTAGGCAGTTCTCCCTACGAGCAGTACTTC.

The CDR3 nucleotides are TGTGCCAGCAGCCTAAATTCGGACAGGGGTTCGCAGCCCCAGCATTTT. Its protein is CASSLNSDRGSQPQHF. The rearrangement joins TRBV27 to TRBJ1-5; 9 bases are shared with TRBD1. The trim removed 6 bases at V and 7 bases at J, leaving 13 bases unmatched. CDR1 and CDR2 from the germline V gene are MNHEY and SMNVEV (reference sequence). The CDR3 extends over 16 amino acids.

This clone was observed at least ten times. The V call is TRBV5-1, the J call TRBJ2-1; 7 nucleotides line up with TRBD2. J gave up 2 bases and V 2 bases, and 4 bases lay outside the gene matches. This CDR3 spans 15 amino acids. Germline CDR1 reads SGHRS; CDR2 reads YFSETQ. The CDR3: CASSFRLAAYNEQFF. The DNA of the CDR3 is TGCGCCAGCAGCTTCCGACTAGCCGCCTACAATGAGCAGTTCTTC. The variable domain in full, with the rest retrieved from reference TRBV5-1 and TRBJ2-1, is KAGVTQTPRYLIKTRGQQVTLSCSPISGHRSVSWYQQTPGQGLQFLFEYFSETQRNKGNFPGRFSGRQFSNSRSEMNVSTLELGDSALYLCASSFRLAAYNEQFFGPGTRLTVL.

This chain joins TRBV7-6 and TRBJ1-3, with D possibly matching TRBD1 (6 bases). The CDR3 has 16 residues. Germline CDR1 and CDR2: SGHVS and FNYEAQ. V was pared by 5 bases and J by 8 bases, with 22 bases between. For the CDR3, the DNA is TGTGCCAGCAGCCCATGGGGGGACACGGATGTTGACACCATATATTTT. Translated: CASSPWGDTDVDTIYF.

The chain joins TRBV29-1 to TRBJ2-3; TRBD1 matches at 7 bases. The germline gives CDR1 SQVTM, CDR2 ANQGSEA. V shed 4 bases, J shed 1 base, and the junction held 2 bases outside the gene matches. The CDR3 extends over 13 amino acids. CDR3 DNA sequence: TGCAGCGTTGGACAGGGTGGCACAGATACGCAGTATTTT. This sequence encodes CSVGQGGTDTQYF.

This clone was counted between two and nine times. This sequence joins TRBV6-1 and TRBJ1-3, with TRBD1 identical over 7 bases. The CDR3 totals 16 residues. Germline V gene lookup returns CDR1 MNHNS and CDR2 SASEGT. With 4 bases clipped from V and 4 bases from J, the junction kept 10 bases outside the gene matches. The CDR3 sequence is CASSANTGEGGNTIYF. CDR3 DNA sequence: TGTGCCAGCAGTGCCAACACAGGGGAAGGAGGAAACACCATATATTTT.

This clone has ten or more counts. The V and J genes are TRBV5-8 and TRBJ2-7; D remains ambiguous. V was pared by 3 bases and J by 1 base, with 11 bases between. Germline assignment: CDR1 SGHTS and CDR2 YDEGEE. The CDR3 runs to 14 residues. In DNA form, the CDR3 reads TGTGCCAGCAGCTACATGGCAGGATCCTACGAGCAGTACTTC. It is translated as CASSYMAGSYEQYF.

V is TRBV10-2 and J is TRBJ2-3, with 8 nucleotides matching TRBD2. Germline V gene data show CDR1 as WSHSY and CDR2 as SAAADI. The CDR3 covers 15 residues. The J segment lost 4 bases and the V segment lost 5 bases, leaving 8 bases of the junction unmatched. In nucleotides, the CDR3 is TGCGCCAGCAGTCCGGTCTGGCGGGAGGCAGATACGCAGTATTTT. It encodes CASSPVWREADTQYF.

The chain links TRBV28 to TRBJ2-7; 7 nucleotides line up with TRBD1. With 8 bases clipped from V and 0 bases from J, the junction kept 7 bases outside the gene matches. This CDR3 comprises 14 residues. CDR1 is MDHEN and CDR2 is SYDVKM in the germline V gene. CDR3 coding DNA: TGTGCCAGCGAAGGGACAGAGAGCTCCTACGAGCAGTACTTC. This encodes CASEGTESSYEQYF.

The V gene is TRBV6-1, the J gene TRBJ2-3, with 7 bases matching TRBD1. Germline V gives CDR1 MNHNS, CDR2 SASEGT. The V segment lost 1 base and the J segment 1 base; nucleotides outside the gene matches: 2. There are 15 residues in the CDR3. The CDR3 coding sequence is TGTGCCAGCAGTGAAGTCACAGGGGGCACAGATACGCAGTATTTT. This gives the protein CASSEVTGGTDTQYF.

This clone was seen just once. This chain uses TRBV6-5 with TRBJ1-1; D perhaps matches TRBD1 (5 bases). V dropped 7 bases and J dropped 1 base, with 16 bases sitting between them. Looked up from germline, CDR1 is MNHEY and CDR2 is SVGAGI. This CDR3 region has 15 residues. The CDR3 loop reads CASIPGRRWNTEAFF. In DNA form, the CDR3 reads TGTGCCAGCATTCCGGGACGAAGGTGGAACACTGAAGCTTTCTTT.